The rows below give T cell receptor beta chains drawn from one sample of a study of cytomegalovirus exposure and HLA in healthy donors. The method was immunoSEQ multiplex PCR; TCRdb's version includes in-frame clones alone and lacks a portion of them. The repertoire holds 95,000 to 150,000 clones, with roughly 80% as singletons. Material for sequencing was PBMCs. The receptor source for this set is a female donor in good health and CMV-seropositive. The CDR3 runs from the conserved cysteine through the conserved F or W. D genes are given only for firm matches. Some rows mark clone size as missing; the rest say once, few, many or name a class of expanded clone.

J gene: TRBJ1-5; D gene: -; V gene: TRBV7-2; clone size: -; CDR3 DNA: TGTGCCAGCAGCTTGCCGGGCAATCAGCCCCAGCATTTT; CDR3 protein: CASSLPGNQPQHF
J gene: TRBJ2-7; D gene: -; V gene: TRBV6-1; clone size: -; CDR3 DNA: TGTGCCAGCAGTGGAAGGACGGGGACCTACGAGCAGTACTTC; CDR3 protein: CASSGRTGTYEQYF
J gene: TRBJ2-1; D gene: TRBD2; V gene: TRBV4-1; clone size: -; CDR3 DNA: TGCGCCAGCAGCCAGCCGGGACTAGCGAGAAATGAGCAGTTCTTC; CDR3 protein: CASSQPGLARNEQFF
J gene: TRBJ1-1; D gene: -; V gene: TRBV2; clone size: -; CDR3 DNA: TGTGCCAGCAGTGAATATTATGAAGCTTTCTTT; CDR3 protein: CASSEYYEAFF
J gene: TRBJ2-1; D gene: -; V gene: TRBV10-3; clone size: -; CDR3 DNA: TGTGCCATCAGTGACAGGGTCAATGAGCAGTTCTTC; CDR3 protein: CAISDRVNEQFF
J gene: TRBJ1-6; D gene: TRBD1; V gene: TRBV5-1; clone size: -; CDR3 DNA: TGCGCCAGCAGCTTCGGACAGGGGATCTCACCCCTCCACTTT; CDR3 protein: CASSFGQGISPLHF
J gene: TRBJ1-1; D gene: -; V gene: TRBV10-3; clone size: -; CDR3 DNA: TGTGCCATCAGTGAAGTTGGTGGGGCCATGAACACTGAAGCTTTCTTT; CDR3 protein: CAISEVGGAMNTEAFF
J gene: TRBJ2-3; D gene: TRBD1; V gene: TRBV5-6; clone size: -; CDR3 DNA: TGTGCCAGCAGCCCAGACAGGGCAGCAACAGATACGCAGTATTTT; CDR3 protein: CASSPDRAATDTQYF
J gene: TRBJ1-1; D gene: TRBD1; V gene: TRBV18; clone size: -; CDR3 DNA: TGTGCCAGCTCACTAATCCAGGGGGCAATCGCTGAAGCTTTCTTT; CDR3 protein: CASSLIQGAIAEAFF
J gene: TRBJ1-1; D gene: -; V gene: TRBV6-5; clone size: -; CDR3 DNA: TGTGCCAGCGGATTCGCGGGGAAGAACACTGAAGCTTTCTTT; CDR3 protein: CASGFAGKNTEAFF
J gene: TRBJ1-5; D gene: -; V gene: TRBV18; clone size: -; CDR3 DNA: TGTGCCAGCTCACCACGTGTGGACTTCGGGGATCAGCCCCAGCATTTT; CDR3 protein: CASSPRVDFGDQPQHF
J gene: TRBJ1-2; D gene: -; V gene: TRBV6-4; clone size: -; CDR3 DNA: TGTGCCAGCAGTGGCCCAGTGTGGGGCTACACCTTC; CDR3 protein: CASSGPVWGYTF
J gene: TRBJ1-2; D gene: -; V gene: TRBV15; clone size: -; CDR3 DNA: TGTGCCACCAGCAGAGATAATCAGGACTACACCTTC; CDR3 protein: CATSRDNQDYTF
J gene: TRBJ1-2; D gene: -; V gene: TRBV6-6; clone size: once; CDR3 DNA: TGTGCCAGCAGTTACGGGGACAAGGATGGCTACACCTTC; CDR3 protein: CASSYGDKDGYTF
J gene: TRBJ1-2; D gene: -; V gene: TRBV6-6; clone size: -; CDR3 DNA: TGTGCCAGCAGTTACGCCCTGGAGCCGTCTTATGGCTACACCTTC; CDR3 protein: CASSYALEPSYGYTF
J gene: TRBJ1-4; D gene: -; V gene: TRBV2; clone size: -; CDR3 DNA: TGTGCCAGCAGAGCAAACGGGGCAACTAATGAAAAACTGTTTTTT; CDR3 protein: CASRANGATNEKLFF
J gene: TRBJ2-1; D gene: -; V gene: TRBV5-4; clone size: -; CDR3 DNA: TGTGCCAGCAGCTTGGATTCGTCCCCCTACAATGAGCAGTTCTTC; CDR3 protein: CASSLDSSPYNEQFF
J gene: TRBJ2-5; D gene: TRBD2; V gene: TRBV9; clone size: -; CDR3 DNA: TGTGCCAGCAGCGTAGAATGGGCGGGGGGGCGAGAGACCCAGTACTTC; CDR3 protein: CASSVEWAGGRETQYF
J gene: TRBJ2-2; D gene: -; V gene: TRBV9; clone size: -; CDR3 DNA: TGTGCCAGCAGCGTAGATAGAGGGGAGCTGTTTTTT; CDR3 protein: CASSVDRGELFF
J gene: TRBJ2-7; D gene: TRBD1; V gene: TRBV5-1; clone size: -; CDR3 DNA: TGCGCCAGCAGCCCCATATCGACCGGGACAGTGGTCTACGAGCAGTACTTC; CDR3 protein: CASSPISTGTVVYEQYF
J gene: TRBJ1-5; D gene: -; V gene: TRBV7-9; clone size: -; CDR3 DNA: TGTGCCAGCAGCGAGGACGGGGGTAGCAATCAGCCCCAGCATTTT; CDR3 protein: CASSEDGGSNQPQHF
J gene: TRBJ1-6; D gene: -; V gene: TRBV5-8; clone size: -; CDR3 DNA: TGTGCCAGCAGCCCGGCCAGGGTCCGCGACCAACCCCTCCACTTT; CDR3 protein: CASSPARVRDQPLHF
J gene: TRBJ2-2; D gene: -; V gene: TRBV5-4; clone size: -; CDR3 DNA: TGTGCCAGCAGCTTGGCCGGACTCAACACCGGGGAGCTGTTTTTT; CDR3 protein: CASSLAGLNTGELFF
J gene: TRBJ2-5; D gene: -; V gene: TRBV7-2; clone size: once; CDR3 DNA: TGTGCCAGCAGCTTGGACAGACAAGAGACCCAGTACTTC; CDR3 protein: CASSLDRQETQYF
J gene: TRBJ1-5; D gene: -; V gene: TRBV19; clone size: few; CDR3 DNA: TGTGCCAGTAGTGGAGGTCAGCCCCAGCATTTT; CDR3 protein: CASSGGQPQHF